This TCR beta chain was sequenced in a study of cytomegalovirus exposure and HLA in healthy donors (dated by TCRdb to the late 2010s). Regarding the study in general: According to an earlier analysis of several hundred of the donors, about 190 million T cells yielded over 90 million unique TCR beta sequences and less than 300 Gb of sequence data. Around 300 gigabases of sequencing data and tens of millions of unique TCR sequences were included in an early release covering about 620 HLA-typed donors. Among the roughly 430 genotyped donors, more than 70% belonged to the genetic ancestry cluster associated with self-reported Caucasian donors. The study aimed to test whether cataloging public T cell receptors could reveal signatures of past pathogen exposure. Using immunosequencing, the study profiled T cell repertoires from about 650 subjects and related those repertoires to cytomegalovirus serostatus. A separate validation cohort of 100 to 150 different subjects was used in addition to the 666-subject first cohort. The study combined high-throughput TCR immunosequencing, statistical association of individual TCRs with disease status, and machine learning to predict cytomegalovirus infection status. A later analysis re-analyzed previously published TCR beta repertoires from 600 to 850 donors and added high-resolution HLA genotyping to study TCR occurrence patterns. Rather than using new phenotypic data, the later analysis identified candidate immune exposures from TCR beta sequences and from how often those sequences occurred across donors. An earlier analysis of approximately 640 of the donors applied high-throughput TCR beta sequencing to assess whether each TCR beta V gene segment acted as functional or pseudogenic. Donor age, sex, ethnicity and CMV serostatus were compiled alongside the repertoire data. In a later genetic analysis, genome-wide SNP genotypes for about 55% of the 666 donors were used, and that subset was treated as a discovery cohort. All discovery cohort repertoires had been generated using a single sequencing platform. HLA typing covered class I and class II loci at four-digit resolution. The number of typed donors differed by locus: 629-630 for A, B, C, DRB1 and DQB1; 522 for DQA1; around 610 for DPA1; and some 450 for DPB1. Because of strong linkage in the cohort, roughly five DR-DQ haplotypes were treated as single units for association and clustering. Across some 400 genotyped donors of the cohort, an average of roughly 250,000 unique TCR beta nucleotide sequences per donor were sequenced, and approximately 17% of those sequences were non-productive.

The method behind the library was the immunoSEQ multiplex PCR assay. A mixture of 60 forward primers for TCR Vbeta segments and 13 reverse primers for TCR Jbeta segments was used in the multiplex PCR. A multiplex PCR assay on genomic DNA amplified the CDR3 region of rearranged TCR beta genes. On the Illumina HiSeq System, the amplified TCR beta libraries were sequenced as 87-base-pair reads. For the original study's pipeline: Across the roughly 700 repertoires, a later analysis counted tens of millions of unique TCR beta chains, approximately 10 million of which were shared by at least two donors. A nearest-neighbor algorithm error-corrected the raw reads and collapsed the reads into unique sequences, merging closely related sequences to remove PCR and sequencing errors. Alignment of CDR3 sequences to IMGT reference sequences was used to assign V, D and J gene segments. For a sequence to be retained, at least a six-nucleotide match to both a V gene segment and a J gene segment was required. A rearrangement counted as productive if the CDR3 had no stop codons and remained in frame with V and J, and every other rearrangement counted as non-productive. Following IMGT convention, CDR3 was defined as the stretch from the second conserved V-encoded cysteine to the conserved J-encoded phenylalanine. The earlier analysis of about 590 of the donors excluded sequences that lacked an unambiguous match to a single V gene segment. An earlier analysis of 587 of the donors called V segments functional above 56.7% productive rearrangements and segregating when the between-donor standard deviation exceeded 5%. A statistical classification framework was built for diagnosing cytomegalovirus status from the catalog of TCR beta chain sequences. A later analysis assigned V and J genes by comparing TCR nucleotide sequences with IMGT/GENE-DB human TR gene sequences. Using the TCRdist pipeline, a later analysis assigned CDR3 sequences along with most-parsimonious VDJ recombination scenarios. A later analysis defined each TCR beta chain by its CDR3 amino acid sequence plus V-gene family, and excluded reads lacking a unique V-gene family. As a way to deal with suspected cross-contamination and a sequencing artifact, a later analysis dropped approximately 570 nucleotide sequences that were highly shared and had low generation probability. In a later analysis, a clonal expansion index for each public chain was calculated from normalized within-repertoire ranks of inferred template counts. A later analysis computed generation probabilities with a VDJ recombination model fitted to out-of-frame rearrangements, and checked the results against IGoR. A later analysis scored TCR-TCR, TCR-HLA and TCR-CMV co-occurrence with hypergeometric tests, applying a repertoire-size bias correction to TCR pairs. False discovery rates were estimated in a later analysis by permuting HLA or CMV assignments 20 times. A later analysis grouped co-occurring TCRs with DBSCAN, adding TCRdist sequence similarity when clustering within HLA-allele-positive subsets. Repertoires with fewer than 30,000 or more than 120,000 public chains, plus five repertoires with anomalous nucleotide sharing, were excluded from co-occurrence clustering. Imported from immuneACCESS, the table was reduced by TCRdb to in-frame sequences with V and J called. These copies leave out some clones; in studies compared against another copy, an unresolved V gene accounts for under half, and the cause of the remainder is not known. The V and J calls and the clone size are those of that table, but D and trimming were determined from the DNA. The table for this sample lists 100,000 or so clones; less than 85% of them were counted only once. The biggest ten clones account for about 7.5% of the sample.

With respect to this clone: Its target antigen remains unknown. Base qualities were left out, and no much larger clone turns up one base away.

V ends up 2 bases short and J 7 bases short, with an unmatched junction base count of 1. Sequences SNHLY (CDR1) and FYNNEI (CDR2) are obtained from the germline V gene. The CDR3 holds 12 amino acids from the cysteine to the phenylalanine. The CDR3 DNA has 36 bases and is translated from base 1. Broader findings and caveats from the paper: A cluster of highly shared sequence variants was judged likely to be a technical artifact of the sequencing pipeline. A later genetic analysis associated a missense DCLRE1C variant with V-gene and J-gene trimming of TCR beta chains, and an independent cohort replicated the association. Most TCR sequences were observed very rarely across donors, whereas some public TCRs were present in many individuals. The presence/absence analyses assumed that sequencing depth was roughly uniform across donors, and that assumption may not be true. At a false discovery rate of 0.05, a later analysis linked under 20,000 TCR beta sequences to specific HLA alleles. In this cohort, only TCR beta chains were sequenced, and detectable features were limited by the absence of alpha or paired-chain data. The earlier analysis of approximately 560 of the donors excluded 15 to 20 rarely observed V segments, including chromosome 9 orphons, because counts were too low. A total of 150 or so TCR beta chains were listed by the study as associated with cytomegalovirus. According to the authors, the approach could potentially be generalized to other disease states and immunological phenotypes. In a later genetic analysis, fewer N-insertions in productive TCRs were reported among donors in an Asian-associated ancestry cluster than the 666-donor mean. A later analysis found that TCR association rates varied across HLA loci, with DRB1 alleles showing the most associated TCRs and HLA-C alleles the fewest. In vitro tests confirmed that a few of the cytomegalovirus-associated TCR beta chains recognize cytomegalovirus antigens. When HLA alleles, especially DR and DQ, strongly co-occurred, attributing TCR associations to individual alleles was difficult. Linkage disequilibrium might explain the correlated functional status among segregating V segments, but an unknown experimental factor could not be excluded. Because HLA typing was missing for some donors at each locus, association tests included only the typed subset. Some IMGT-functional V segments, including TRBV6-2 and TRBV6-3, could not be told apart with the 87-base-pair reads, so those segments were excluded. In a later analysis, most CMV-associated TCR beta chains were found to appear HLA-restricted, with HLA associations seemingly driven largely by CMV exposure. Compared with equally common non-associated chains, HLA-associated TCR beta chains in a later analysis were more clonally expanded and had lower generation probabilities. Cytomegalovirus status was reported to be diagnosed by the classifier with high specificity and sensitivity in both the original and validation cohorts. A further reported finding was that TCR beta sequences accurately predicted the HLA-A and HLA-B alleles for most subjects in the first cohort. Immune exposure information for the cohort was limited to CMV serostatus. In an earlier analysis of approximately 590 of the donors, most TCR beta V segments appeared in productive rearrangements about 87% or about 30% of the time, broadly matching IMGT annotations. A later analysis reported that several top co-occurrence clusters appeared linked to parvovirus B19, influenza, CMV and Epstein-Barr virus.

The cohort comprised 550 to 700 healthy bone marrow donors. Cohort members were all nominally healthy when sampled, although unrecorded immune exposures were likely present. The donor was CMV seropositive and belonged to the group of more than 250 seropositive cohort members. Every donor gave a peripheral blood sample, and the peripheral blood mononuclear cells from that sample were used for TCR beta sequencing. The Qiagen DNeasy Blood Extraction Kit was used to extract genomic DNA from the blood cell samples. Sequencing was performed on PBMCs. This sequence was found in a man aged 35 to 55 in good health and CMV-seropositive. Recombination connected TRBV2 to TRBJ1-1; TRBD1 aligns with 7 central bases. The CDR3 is CASSETGVEAFF. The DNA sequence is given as TGTGCCAGCAGTGAAACAGGGGTTGAAGCTTTCTTT.